Shown below are 5 T cell receptor beta chains from a single sample sequenced in a study of CD8+ T cells in alopecia areata. The sequencing template was cDNA reverse transcribed from extracted RNA. Some clones are missing from TCRdb's copy, which holds only in-frame ones; the method was immunoSEQ multiplex PCR. The sample shows 200,000 to 300,000 clones, none of them appearing just once. Using CD4, CD8alpha, NKG2D, NKG2ACE and other markers, pooled cutaneous lymph node cells were sorted. Sequencing input: CD4+ T cells sorted from a lymph node. The source is a C3H/HeJ mouse with alopecia areata. The strain's MHC haplotype is H2-k.

This clone turned up a few times. All gene names here are mouse names. The observed sequence ends 4 residues before the CDR3 terminus, with the missing tail filled in from the germline J gene. Distinct nucleotide sequences in the sample also encode this CDR3. The chain combines TRBV13-1 with TRBJ2-1, with 11 nucleotides matching TRBD1. The ends lost 4 bases at V and 1 base at J; junction bases unmatched: 4. The V gene's germline CDR1 is NSHNY and CDR2 SYGAGN. The CDR3 loop spans 16 amino acids. CDR3 loop: CASSSGTGGNYAEQFF. The CDR3 DNA, read in part, is TGTGCCAGCAGTTCCGGGACAGGGGGAAACTATGCT.

This clone was observed a handful of times. Gene names denote mouse genes. The CDR3 is cut off 3 residues early in the read; its end comes from the germline J gene. The chain recombines TRBV13-3 with TRBJ1-6; 11 bases are shared with TRBD1. TRBJ1-6 is an ORF, and what it does is uncertain. Unmatched junction bases numbered 3, after V lost 3 bases and J lost 7 bases. Germline-derived CDR1 and CDR2 are NNHDY and SYVADS. The CDR3 totals 15 residues. CDR3 protein: CASSGDRGRNSPLYF. The DNA read from the CDR3 is TGTGCCAGCAGTGGGGACAGGGGGAGGAATTCGCCC.

This clone was found a few times. Gene names refer to mouse genes. The read ends 4 residues early relative to the CDR3; the germline J gene fills the gap. The genes are TRBV5 and TRBJ2-5; 9 positions agree with TRBD2. The CDR3 length is 16 residues. The germline CDR1 and CDR2 sequences are LGHNA and YNLKQL (reference sequence). The V and J ends lost 0 bases and 2 bases, in that order; junction bases with no gene match: 3. CDR3 residues: CASSQDSWGGQDTQYF. The CDR3 bases that were read are TGTGCCAGCAGCCAAGATTCCTGGGGGGGCCAAGAC.

Comment on this clone: Mouse gene names apply. Read coverage stops 4 residues before the CDR3 terminus; the germline J gene supplies the remainder. The J gene is TRBJ2-4, the V gene TRBV19; a possible D gene is TRBD2 (7 bases). Germline V lookup: CDR1 FNHDT, CDR2 SITEND (reference sequence). The CDR3 has 14 residues. Trimming left V 7 bases short and J 3 bases short, with 15 bases between. The CDR3: CASARGGQQNTLYF. The CDR3 DNA, read in part, is TGTGCCAGCGCCCGGGGGGGACAACAAAAC. Variable domain in full (rest from reference TRBV19 and TRBJ2-4): GGIITQTPKFLIGQEGQKLTLKCQQNFNHDTMYWYRQDSGKGLRLIYYSITENDLQKGDLSEGYDASREKKSSFSLTVTSAQKNEMAVFLCASARGGQQNTLYFGAGTRLSVL.

On this clone: Mouse gene names and germline throughout. Read sequence stops 4 residues before the CDR3 end, and the germline J gene provides the missing end. The chain is built from TRBV13-1 and TRBJ1-2, with 7 bases lining up with TRBD1. This CDR3 spans 15 amino acids. The V and J ends lost 2 bases and 0 bases, in that order; junction bases with no gene match: 4. Germline V gene lookup returns CDR1 NSHNY and CDR2 SYGAGN. The sequenced CDR3 bases are TGTGCCAGCAGTGAGTCCAGGGGGGCAAACTCC. It is translated as CASSESRGANS. The complete CDR3 sequence is CASSESRGANSDYTF.